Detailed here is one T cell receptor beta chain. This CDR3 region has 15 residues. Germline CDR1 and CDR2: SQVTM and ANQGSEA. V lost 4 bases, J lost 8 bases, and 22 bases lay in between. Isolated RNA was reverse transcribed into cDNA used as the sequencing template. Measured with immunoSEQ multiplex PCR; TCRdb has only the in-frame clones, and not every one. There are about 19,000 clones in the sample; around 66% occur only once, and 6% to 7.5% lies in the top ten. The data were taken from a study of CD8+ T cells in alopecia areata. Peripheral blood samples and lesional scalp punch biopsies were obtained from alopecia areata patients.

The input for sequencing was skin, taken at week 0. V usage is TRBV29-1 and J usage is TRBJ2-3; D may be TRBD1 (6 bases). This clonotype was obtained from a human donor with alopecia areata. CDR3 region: CSVGWGPGVGSTQYF. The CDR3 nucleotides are TGCAGCGTTGGGTGGGGCCCAGGGGTTGGAAGTACGCAGTATTTT.